This T cell receptor beta chain emerged from a study of T cell responses to AZD1222 COVID-19 vaccine. Points from the study as a whole: Dominant at 160-218 and 743-854, vaccine-associated CD4 TCRs also spanned spike. White British ancestry dominated among donors, who included more females, and clonal diversity was possibly underestimated. Following two doses of AZD1222, Spike-specific TCR breadth and depth rose. At study baseline, merely five or six AZD1222 recipients were seropositive.

On this clone itself: Antigen unknown.

Assay: immunoSEQ multiplex PCR; the TCRdb copy retains only in-frame clones and omits some. Of about 150,000 clones listed, approximately 90% are singletons. This CDR3 has 16 amino acids. Deletions cut 1 base from V and 5 bases from J, with 16 bases between. Looked up from germline, CDR1 is LGHNT and CDR2 is FRNRAP. The source is an adult who received the AZD1222 COVID-19 vaccine. This material consisted of peripheral blood, taken 28 days after the second AZD1222 dose. This chain joins TRBV12-5 and TRBJ2-3, with a tentative D call TRBD1 (6 bases). The CDR3 bases are TGTGCTAGTGGTTTGGGGGACACAAGGTTTGGAGATACGCAGTATTTT. Its translation is CASGLGDTRFGDTQYF.